The 11 T cell receptor beta chains reported below all come from one sample, sequenced in a study of control samples from healthy donors and cancer patients. Sequencing used immunoSEQ multiplex PCR; TCRdb keeps in-frame clones, though not all of them. This table holds 200,000 to 250,000 clones, about 95% found once. The sample comprised blood. Receptors originate from a man aged 50-59 years in good health.

The rearrangement uses TRBV10-1 and TRBJ2-1, with D tentatively TRBD2 (6 bases). Germline CDR1 WNHNN, CDR2 SYGVQD (reference sequence). The V and J ends lost 0 bases and 16 bases respectively, with 10 bases between them. This CDR3 has 11 amino acids. This chain's CDR3 is CASSESTSLFF. In nucleotides, the CDR3 is TGCGCCAGCAGTGAGTCCACTAGCCTCTTCTTC.

This CDR3 is CASSRLAPGTDTQYF. CDR3 sequence (DNA): TGTGCCAGTAGTAGACTAGCGCCTGGCACAGATACGCAGTATTTT. This chain uses TRBV19 with TRBJ2-3, with 8 positions matching TRBD2. The CDR3 contains 15 residues. V lost 4 bases, J lost 1 base, and 4 bases stayed unmatched. Looked up from germline, CDR1 is LNHDA and CDR2 is SQIVND (reference sequence).

The chain is built from TRBV10-3 and TRBJ1-6; D remains ambiguous. Germline V gene data show CDR1 as ENHRY and CDR2 as SYGVKD. Trimming stripped 0 bases from V and 8 bases from J, with 11 bases between. There are 15 residues in the CDR3. CDR3 sequence reads: CAISESTRRYSPLHF. The CDR3 nucleotides are TGTGCCATCAGTGAGTCGACGAGAAGGTATTCACCCCTCCACTTT.

The rearrangement uses TRBV6-5 and TRBJ2-7, with a weak D call TRBD1 (6 bases). The V and J ends lost 4 bases and 0 bases respectively, with 13 bases between them. The germline gives CDR1 MNHEY, CDR2 SVGAGI. This CDR3 has 15 amino acids. As DNA, the CDR3 is TGTGCCAGCAGTTTCAAGGGACATGCCTCCTACGAGCAGTACTTC. Protein sequence: CASSFKGHASYEQYF.

The chain has TRBV19 and TRBJ1-2, with 8 nucleotides matching TRBD1. The CDR3 totals 14 residues. V was clipped by 4 bases and J by 5 bases; unmatched bases: 6. Germline assignment: CDR1 LNHDA and CDR2 SQIVND (reference sequence). CDR3 in amino acids: CASSTGTGSYGYTF. For the CDR3, the DNA is TGTGCCAGTAGTACTGGGACAGGATCTTATGGCTACACCTTC.

CDR3 sequence: CASSLVTGDEQYF. The CDR3 nucleotides read TGTGCCAGCAGCTTAGTGACAGGGGACGAGCAGTACTTC. The chain joins TRBV7-2 to TRBJ2-7; 8 bases map to TRBD1. The CDR3 covers 13 residues. The germline CDR1 and CDR2 sequences are SGHTA and FQGNSA. Trimming cost V 1 base and J 5 bases; bases outside gene matches: 1.

As DNA, the CDR3 is TGTGCCAGCAGCTTAGAGGGGACGGCCTATAATTCACCCCTCCACTTT. It specifies CASSLEGTAYNSPLHF. The chain links TRBV7-8 to TRBJ1-6, with D possibly matching TRBD1 (5 bases). CDR1 is SGHVS and CDR2 is FQNEAQ in the germline V gene. Between the trimmed V and J ends, which lost 1 base and 2 bases, there was a span of 9 bases. CDR3 length: 16 amino acids.

This clone was seen only a few times. This sequence joins TRBV7-9 and TRBJ2-1; 9 bases fit TRBD1. CDR1 and CDR2 (germline): SEHNR, FQNEAQ (reference sequence). The CDR3 consists of 14 residues. Unmatched junction bases numbered 9, after V lost 5 bases and J lost 10 bases. The CDR3 region has the DNA TGTGCCAGCAGCCCCCGGACAGGGGTTGGCGAGCAGTTCTTC. As protein: CASSPRTGVGEQFF. Together with reference TRBV7-9 and TRBJ2-1, the CDR3 gives the full variable domain: DTGVSQNPRHKITKRGQNVTFRCDPISEHNRLYWYRQTLGQGPEFLTYFQNEAQLEKSRLLSDRFSAERPKGSFSTLEIQRTEQGDSAMYLCASSPRTGVGEQFFGPGTRLTVL.

CDR3 nucleotides: TGCGCCAGCAGTGATTTTCTAGCGGGAGCAGATACGCAGTATTTT. It yields the protein CASSDFLAGADTQYF. The chain employs TRBV10-2 and TRBJ2-3, with 10 bases lining up with TRBD2. V lost 3 bases, J lost 4 bases, and 4 bases stayed unmatched. CDR3 length equals 15 residues. Germline loops: CDR1 WSHSY, CDR2 SAAADI.

This chain links TRBV13 with TRBJ1-5, with D possibly TRBD1 on 5 matching bases. Trimming took off 3 bases at V and 3 bases at J, with 9 bases between the two ends. Germline assignment: CDR1 PRHDT and CDR2 FYEKMQ (reference sequence). The CDR3 totals 14 residues. The CDR3 nucleotides read TGTGCCAGCAGCTTGGGGGGTTTCAATCAGCCCCAGCATTTT. Translating gives CASSLGGFNQPQHF.

V and J are TRBV5-4 and TRBJ2-2, with 9 bases identical to TRBD1. Germline CDR1 reads SGHNT; CDR2 reads YYREEE (reference sequence). V lost 4 bases to trimming and J lost 1 base; unmatched junction nucleotides: 5. The CDR3 sequence is 16 residues long. CDR3 amino acids: CASSAPGQGNTGELFF. The CDR3 DNA sequence: TGTGCCAGCAGCGCCCCGGGACAGGGGAACACCGGGGAGCTGTTTTTT.